This record covers a single T cell receptor (beta chain). Its antigen is as yet unknown. The germline V and J ends were trimmed by 2 bases and 1 base, with 11 bases remaining between them. The CDR3 totals 14 residues. Germline V gene lookup returns CDR1 GTSNPN and CDR2 SVGIG (reference sequence). This specimen belongs to a study of high-grade serous ovarian cancer treatment subgroups. Study-level results: Without spatial data, bulk sequencing limits insight into HGSC tumor diversity.

Clones were sequenced by immunoSEQ multiplex PCR, and TCRdb holds only the in-frame ones, with some missing. The top ten hold roughly 7% of the sample, which has over a thousand clones, 60% to 80% seen once. Tumor samples were taken before definitive surgery or chemotherapy. The receptor's source is a human donor with high-grade serous ovarian cancer. The chain combines TRBV30 with TRBJ1-2; weak D call: TRBD1 (6 bases). The sample comprised tumor tissue. The chain's CDR3 is CAWSRGADNYGYTF. The DNA of the CDR3 is TGTGCCTGGAGTAGGGGGGCTGATAACTATGGCTACACCTTC.